The 16 T cell receptor beta chains reported below all come from one sample, sequenced in a study. From the RT-PCR reads, TCRdb called clonotypes with MiXCR, one entry per CDR3 protein. The table includes more than 550,000 distinct CDR3 sequences, 14% detected once. Sequencing was carried out using memory CD4+ T cells from blood. Source of these receptors: a female donor in good health, serving as a healthy control.

In this sample, this clonotype turned up many times. This sequence joins TRBV20-1 and TRBJ2-1; a weak D match, TRBD2 (5 bases). The germline CDR1 and CDR2 sequences are DFQATT and SNEGSKA (reference sequence). Trimming cost V 2 bases and J 2 bases, with 7 bases left between them. The CDR3 length is 13 residues. DNA of the CDR3: TGCAGTGCTAGAAAGAGGGCCTACAATGAGCAGTTCTTC. It codes for CSARKRAYNEQFF.

The table lists this clonotype with many counts. This sequence joins TRBV7-3 and TRBJ2-3; 11 positions match TRBD2. V shed 1 base, J shed 3 bases, and the junction held 6 bases outside the gene matches. Germline CDR1 reads SGHTA; CDR2 reads FQGTGA. The CDR3 loop spans 17 amino acids. The CDR3 sequence is CASSLRSASGRTDTQYF. The DNA of the CDR3 is TGTGCCAGCAGCTTAAGGTCGGCTAGCGGGAGGACAGATACGCAGTATTTT.

The gene calls are TRBV7-2 and TRBJ1-4; D uncertain. CDR1 and CDR2 from the germline V gene are SGHTA and FQGNSA. The ends were cut back, 5 bases at V and 7 bases at J, with 8 bases in the middle. The CDR3 contains 12 residues. This chain's CDR3 is CASSPRGEKLFF. CDR3 DNA: TGTGCCAGCAGCCCCCGCGGTGAAAAACTGTTTTTT.

This clonotype has only a few counts. The genes are TRBV7-9 and TRBJ1-1; tentative D call: TRBD1 (5 bases). V was pared by 1 base and J by 8 bases, with 11 bases between. The CDR3 consists of 13 residues. From germline, CDR1 is SEHNR and CDR2 FQNEAQ (reference sequence). The CDR3 is CASSLDLGDEAFF. The CDR3 nucleotides are TGTGCCAGCAGCTTAGATCTGGGGGACGAAGCTTTCTTT.

This clonotype was detected only a few times. The chain recombines TRBV29-1 with TRBJ2-7, with D unclear. This CDR3 is built from 15 residues. From germline, CDR1 is SQVTM and CDR2 ANQGSEA. V was pared by 2 bases and J by 4 bases, with 18 bases between. In DNA form, the CDR3 reads TGCAGCGTTGAATTCCCTGGACCGATCGATTACGAGCAGTACTTC. Translating it yields CSVEFPGPIDYEQYF.

This clonotype was detected a few times. The chain employs TRBV30 and TRBJ1-4; D is ambiguous. Per germline, CDR1 GTSNPN and CDR2 SVGIG (reference sequence). Trimming removed 1 base from V and 3 bases from J, with 6 bases in between. CDR3 length: 13 amino acids. DNA of the CDR3: TGTGCCTGGAGTGGGGGTCCTAATGAAAAACTGTTTTTT. Translation gives CAWSGGPNEKLFF.

This rearrangement joins TRBV7-9 to TRBJ1-4; weak D call: TRBD1 (6 bases). The germline CDR1 and CDR2 sequences are SEHNR and FQNEAQ (reference sequence). Trimming left V 3 bases short and J 8 bases short, with 13 bases between. The CDR3 is 14 residues long. The CDR3 region has the DNA TGTGCCAGCAGCTTCTGGGGGGCAGAGGAAAAACTGTTTTTT. The encoded protein is CASSFWGAEEKLFF.

Only a few counts were recorded for this clonotype. The chain has TRBV6-5 and TRBJ1-2, with a weak D call TRBD1 (6 bases). Trimming cost V 7 bases and J 7 bases, with 16 bases left between them. CDR3 length: 13 residues. The germline V gene has CDR1 MNHEY and CDR2 SVGAGI. CDR3 DNA: TGTGCCAGCACCTGGCGGGGGGGCAGTGGCTACACCTTC. It specifies CASTWRGGSGYTF.

At least ten counts were recorded for this clonotype. This chain connects TRBV27 to TRBJ2-5, with 7 bases matching TRBD2. Trimming cost V 4 bases and J 7 bases; bases outside gene matches: 9. Germline CDR1 MNHEY, CDR2 SMNVEV (reference sequence). This CDR3 is built from 14 residues. The CDR3 loop is CASSSLGLVGTQYF. CDR3 sequence (DNA): TGTGCCAGCAGTTCCCTCGGACTAGTTGGGACCCAGTACTTC.

V and J are TRBV20-1 and TRBJ2-1, with D perhaps matching TRBD1 (5 bases). Trimming pared 0 bases from V and 12 bases from J, leaving 9 bases between. This CDR3 contains 11 residues. CDR1 DFQATT and CDR2 SNEGSKA come from the germline V gene (reference sequence). The CDR3 DNA follows: TGCAGTGCTAGAGATGGAAGGGGGCAGTTCTTC. It translates to CSARDGRGQFF.

The rearrangement uses TRBV11-2 and TRBJ1-2, with a tentative D call TRBD1 (6 bases). The CDR3 totals 14 residues. CDR1 SGHAT and CDR2 FQNNGV come from the germline V gene. V shed 7 bases and J shed 2 bases, with 14 bases lying between them. The CDR3 DNA sequence: TGTGCCAGCAAACCCGGGACACTGAACTATGGCTACACCTTC. Protein product: CASKPGTLNYGYTF.

This clonotype was observed many times. The J gene is TRBJ2-2, the V gene TRBV5-6, with a possible D match to TRBD2 (5 bases). The length of the CDR3 is 15 residues. The germline V gene encodes CDR1 SGHDT and CDR2 YYEEEE. The V end lost 7 bases, the J end lost 0 bases, and 13 bases lay between the germline ends. The CDR3 loop reads CASPGMDTNTGELFF. CDR3 nucleotide sequence: TGTGCCAGCCCCGGGATGGATACGAACACCGGGGAGCTGTTTTTT.

Only a few counts were recorded for this clonotype. The chain has TRBV20-1 and TRBJ2-5; 7 bases line up with TRBD2. The germline gives CDR1 DFQATT, CDR2 SNEGSKA (reference sequence). The CDR3 extends over 18 amino acids. The V gene end was trimmed by 0 bases and the J gene end by 5 bases; junction bases not matched to a gene: 18. The CDR3 sequence: CSARDSVRLAATRETQYF. As DNA, the CDR3 is TGCAGTGCTAGAGATTCCGTAAGACTAGCTGCAACCCGGGAGACCCAGTACTTC.

This clonotype was detected only a few times. The chain couples TRBV4-2 to TRBJ2-7; 11 bases are shared with TRBD2. This CDR3 is 16 amino acids long. The V segment lost 1 base and the J segment 11 bases; nucleotides outside the gene matches: 13. Germline CDR1 and CDR2: LGHNA and YNFKEQ. The CDR3 loop reads CASSQGLGLAGGYEYF. The CDR3 DNA reads TGTGCCAGCAGCCAAGGACTCGGGCTAGCGGGAGGCTATGAGTACTTC.

This clonotype was seen ten or more times. This CDR3 reads CASSPRQGETYEQYF. The CDR3 nucleotides are TGCGCCAGCAGCCCGCGACAGGGGGAGACCTACGAGCAGTACTTC. The chain joins TRBV5-1 to TRBJ2-7; 9 bases are a match to TRBD1. Germline V CDR1 and CDR2: SGHRS, YFSETQ. The CDR3 runs to 15 residues. V dropped 4 bases and J dropped 2; count of bases not matched to a gene: 7.

This chain connects TRBV6-1 to TRBJ2-1; 10 positions match TRBD2. The V gene's germline CDR1 is MNHNS and CDR2 SASEGT. With 10 bases clipped from V and 0 bases from J, the junction kept 6 bases outside the gene matches. The CDR3 loop spans 15 amino acids. The CDR3 bases are TGTGCCACACAGCGGGAGGGGAGCTCCTACAATGAGCAGTTCTTC. This translates into CATQREGSSYNEQFF.